This T cell receptor beta chain was recovered during a study of blood T cell repertoires in COVID-19. The wider study: The samples span acute and convalescent COVID-19 from the United States, Italy and Spain. PBMCs, B-cell-depleted T cells, or T cells were the source of the cDNA or gDNA that made up the material.

CDR3 length: 13 residues. Trimming cost V 6 bases and J 4 bases, with 12 bases left between them. The germline V gene has CDR1 SNHLY and CDR2 FYNNEI. In the original workflow: From reference gene primer amplification, estimates of nucleated cell counts were derived. Only in-frame clones appear in the TCRdb table, and some are missing; sequencing was by immunoSEQ multiplex PCR. V, J and clone size are taken as reported in that table, and D and trimming were inferred from the DNA itself. The sample lists more than 20,000 clones, around 87% occurring once. V gene TRBV2 combines with J gene TRBJ1-2, with D possibly TRBD1 on 6 matching bases. Sequencing was carried out using peripheral blood. The clonotype comes from a woman aged 60-70 years with active COVID-19. CDR3 residues: CASRTQGRYGYTF. CDR3 DNA sequence: TGTGCCAGCAGAACACAGGGTCGCTATGGCTACACCTTC.